These T cell receptor beta chains were read from a single sample in a study of blood T cell repertoires in COVID-19. The method was immunoSEQ multiplex PCR; TCRdb's version includes in-frame clones alone and lacks a portion of them. Counted here are 450,000 to 500,000 clones, roughly 90% occurring once; the ten biggest clones make up roughly 0.7%. The specimen sequenced was PBMCs or T cells enriched from blood (not recorded which). Receptors originate from a woman aged 18 to 35 who had recovered from COVID-19. CDR3s include the opening cysteine and the closing phenylalanine or tryptophan. Each record gives: CDR3 length, clone size, J gene, V gene, D gene, CDR3 DNA, CDR3 protein. The D gene is left open where the match is weak. Rows give clone size only sometimes, using once, few, many, or a class for an expanded clone.

CDR3 length: 16; clone size: NA; J gene: TRBJ1-5; V gene: TRBV19; D gene: TRBD1; CDR3 DNA: TGTGCCAGTAGCATCGGGACAGGACTTAGCAATCAGCCCCAGCATTTT; CDR3 protein: CASSIGTGLSNQPQHF
CDR3 length: 14; clone size: NA; J gene: TRBJ2-3; V gene: TRBV10-3; D gene: TRBD2; CDR3 DNA: TGTGCCATCAGTGGCGGGGGGCGCGGAGATACGCAGTATTTT; CDR3 protein: CAISGGGRGDTQYF
CDR3 length: 14; clone size: few; J gene: TRBJ1-5; V gene: TRBV9; D gene: NA; CDR3 DNA: TGTGCCAGCAGCGTAGGAACAGCCGGGGGGCCCCAGCATTTT; CDR3 protein: CASSVGTAGGPQHF
CDR3 length: 15; clone size: NA; J gene: TRBJ2-3; V gene: TRBV5-1; D gene: TRBD2; CDR3 DNA: TGCGCCAGCAGTAGCGGGGGGTTGGACGGAGATACGCAGTATTTT; CDR3 protein: CASSSGGLDGDTQYF
CDR3 length: 16; clone size: NA; J gene: TRBJ2-1; V gene: TRBV25-1; D gene: TRBD2; CDR3 DNA: TGTGCCAGCGCTGACACTAGCGGGGGGTACTACAATGAGCAGTTCTTC; CDR3 protein: CASADTSGGYYNEQFF
CDR3 length: 18; clone size: NA; J gene: TRBJ1-1; V gene: TRBV10-2; D gene: TRBD1; CDR3 DNA: TGCGCCAGCAGTATGACAGGGGGCCCGAGGACCTCCGACACTGAAGCTTTCTTT; CDR3 protein: CASSMTGGPRTSDTEAFF
CDR3 length: 13; clone size: NA; J gene: TRBJ1-1; V gene: TRBV18; D gene: NA; CDR3 DNA: TGTGCCAGCACCTCAGGGGTCGACACTGAAGCTTTCTTT; CDR3 protein: CASTSGVDTEAFF
CDR3 length: 15; clone size: NA; J gene: TRBJ1-2; V gene: TRBV4-1; D gene: NA; CDR3 DNA: TGCGCCAGCAGCCAAGGGGCGGGGCTTGGCTATGGCTACACCTTC; CDR3 protein: CASSQGAGLGYGYTF
CDR3 length: 12; clone size: NA; J gene: TRBJ1-1; V gene: TRBV13; D gene: NA; CDR3 DNA: TGTGCCAGCAGCTTGGGCTCGAGAGGGGCTTTCTTT; CDR3 protein: CASSLGSRGAFF
CDR3 length: 14; clone size: NA; J gene: TRBJ2-7; V gene: TRBV12-5; D gene: TRBD1; CDR3 DNA: TGTGCTAGTGGCTCGCCGGGACAGATACCCGAGCAGTACTTC; CDR3 protein: CASGSPGQIPEQYF
CDR3 length: 14; clone size: NA; J gene: TRBJ1-5; V gene: TRBV6-5; D gene: NA; CDR3 DNA: TGTGCCAGCATAAACAGGGAGAGGAATCAGCCCCAGCATTTT; CDR3 protein: CASINRERNQPQHF
CDR3 length: 17; clone size: NA; J gene: TRBJ1-1; V gene: TRBV27; D gene: TRBD1; CDR3 DNA: TGTGCCAGCAGTTTATCAACGACTAGGACAGGGAGAGGGGAAGCTTTCTTT; CDR3 protein: CASSLSTTRTGRGEAFF
CDR3 length: 12; clone size: NA; J gene: TRBJ1-1; V gene: TRBV28; D gene: NA; CDR3 DNA: TGTGCCAGCAGTTTATTGCCAGGGGACGCTTTCTTT; CDR3 protein: CASSLLPGDAFF
CDR3 length: 13; clone size: NA; J gene: TRBJ1-1; V gene: TRBV5-5; D gene: NA; CDR3 DNA: TGTGCCAGCAGCCCGGGAGGGGACACTGAAGCTTTCTTT; CDR3 protein: CASSPGGDTEAFF
CDR3 length: 13; clone size: once; J gene: TRBJ2-5; V gene: TRBV5-1; D gene: NA; CDR3 DNA: TGCGCCAGCAGGGAGGGGGGGCAAGAGACCCAGTACTTC; CDR3 protein: CASREGGQETQYF
CDR3 length: 14; clone size: NA; J gene: TRBJ2-7; V gene: TRBV2; D gene: NA; CDR3 DNA: TGTGCCAGCAGTGAAATAAACGGAGCCTACGAGCAGTACTTC; CDR3 protein: CASSEINGAYEQYF
CDR3 length: 15; clone size: once; J gene: TRBJ1-3; V gene: TRBV7-2; D gene: TRBD1; CDR3 DNA: TGTGCCAGCAGCCCGACAGGGGGCGCGGGAAACACCATATATTTT; CDR3 protein: CASSPTGGAGNTIYF
CDR3 length: 15; clone size: NA; J gene: TRBJ1-5; V gene: TRBV10-3; D gene: NA; CDR3 DNA: TGTGCCATCAGTGAGTCGGGACTTGGCAATCAGCCCCAGCATTTT; CDR3 protein: CAISESGLGNQPQHF
CDR3 length: 13; clone size: NA; J gene: TRBJ2-5; V gene: TRBV2; D gene: TRBD1; CDR3 DNA: TGTGCCAGCAGTGCCAGGGGGCAAGAGACCCAGTACTTC; CDR3 protein: CASSARGQETQYF
CDR3 length: 16; clone size: NA; J gene: TRBJ2-2; V gene: TRBV30; D gene: TRBD2; CDR3 DNA: TGTGCCTGGAGTGTAGGACTAGCGGGGTACGGCGGGGAGCTGTTTTTT; CDR3 protein: CAWSVGLAGYGGELFF
CDR3 length: 15; clone size: NA; J gene: TRBJ1-2; V gene: TRBV3-1/TRBV3-2; D gene: NA; CDR3 DNA: TGTGCCAGCACCCCGGGCGGAGGGCTGCCCTATGGCTACACCTTC; CDR3 protein: CASTPGGGLPYGYTF
CDR3 length: 12; clone size: NA; J gene: TRBJ1-3; V gene: TRBV2; D gene: TRBD1; CDR3 DNA: TGTGCCAGCGGGACAGGGAGGAACACCATATATTTT; CDR3 protein: CASGTGRNTIYF
CDR3 length: 16; clone size: NA; J gene: TRBJ2-3; V gene: TRBV7-9; D gene: TRBD2; CDR3 DNA: TGTGCCAGCAACACTGGCGGGGGGAGCCACACAGATACGCAGTATTTT; CDR3 protein: CASNTGGGSHTDTQYF
CDR3 length: 16; clone size: NA; J gene: TRBJ1-5; V gene: TRBV7-8; D gene: NA; CDR3 DNA: TGTGCCAGCAGCCTTACAGGGTTCATGAGCAATCAGCCCCAGCATTTT; CDR3 protein: CASSLTGFMSNQPQHF
CDR3 length: 16; clone size: NA; J gene: TRBJ2-5; V gene: TRBV7-9; D gene: NA; CDR3 DNA: TGTGCCAGCAGCTTATCTGCGGGGGCGCTCCAAGAGACCCAGTACTTC; CDR3 protein: CASSLSAGALQETQYF
CDR3 length: 14; clone size: NA; J gene: TRBJ2-1; V gene: TRBV4-1; D gene: NA; CDR3 DNA: TGCGCCAGCAGCCACCCAGGGACCTACAATGAGCAGTTCTTC; CDR3 protein: CASSHPGTYNEQFF
CDR3 length: 13; clone size: NA; J gene: TRBJ1-1; V gene: TRBV28; D gene: NA; CDR3 DNA: TGTGCCAGCAGCCCCGGAGGGGTGTATGAAGCTTTCTTT; CDR3 protein: CASSPGGVYEAFF